Presented here are 10 T cell receptor beta chains from one specimen sequenced in a study of OX40 agonist ivuxolimab in advanced cancers. TCRdb keeps only in-frame clones here, not all; method: immunoSEQ multiplex PCR. The table shows tens of thousands of clones, with approximately 78% occurring only once. This specimen consisted of CD4+ or CD8+ T cells sorted from blood, obtained in a trial of the OX40 agonist ivuxolimab. The receptor set was obtained from an adult with an advanced solid tumor such as melanoma, head and neck, liver or kidney cancer.

In this sample, this clone turned up once. DNA of the CDR3: TGTGCCAGCAGTTTATCTTTGAGGGGGAATTCACCCCTCCACTTT. Translated: CASSLSLRGNSPLHF. The chain carries TRBV28 and TRBJ1-6; D perhaps matches TRBD1 (6 bases). Germline CDR1 and CDR2: MDHEN and SYDVKM. V shed 1 base and J shed 7 bases, with 11 bases lying between them. The CDR3 contains 15 residues.

The sample holds a few counts of this clone. CDR3 in DNA: TGCGCCAGCAGCTCGGTTCCCAGTAGGAACACCGGGGAGCTGTTTTTT. Translated, it gives CASSSVPSRNTGELFF. The chain couples TRBV5-1 to TRBJ2-2; no clear D gene. This CDR3 spans 16 amino acids. V was trimmed by 3 bases and J by 1 base, leaving 13 bases between them. CDR1 SGHRS and CDR2 YFSETQ come from the germline V gene.

The chain uses TRBV9 and TRBJ1-5; 9 bases line up with TRBD1. V was pared by 3 bases and J by 4 bases, with 2 bases of the junction left unmatched. The CDR3 contains 14 residues. Germline assignment: CDR1 SGDLS and CDR2 YYNGEE. For the CDR3, the DNA is TGTGCCAGCAGCGGGACAGGGGCAAATCAGCCCCAGCATTTT. Translating gives CASSGTGANQPQHF.

The chain combines TRBV6-5 with TRBJ1-6; 7 bases align to TRBD1. The ends lost 3 bases at V and 8 bases at J; junction bases unmatched: 4. CDR3 length: 14 amino acids. CDR1 and CDR2 from the germline V gene are MNHEY and SVGAGI. This chain's CDR3 is CASSYDRDHSPLHF. The CDR3 region has the DNA TGTGCCAGCAGTTATGACAGGGACCATTCACCCCTCCACTTT.

The chain recombines TRBV6-6 with TRBJ2-3, with 9 bases aligning to TRBD1. With 5 bases clipped from V and 14 bases from J, the junction kept 5 bases outside the gene matches. This CDR3 is 11 amino acids long. The germline V gene encodes CDR1 MNHNY and CDR2 SVGAGI (reference sequence). The CDR3 spells CASSPGQGRYF. The CDR3 DNA sequence: TGTGCCAGCAGTCCGGGACAGGGCCGGTATTTT.

The CDR3 sequence is CASRPLGQRNEKLFF. CDR3 nucleotides: TGCGCCAGCAGACCCTTAGGGCAGAGGAATGAAAAACTGTTTTTT. The genes are TRBV4-1 and TRBJ1-4; D gene unclear. Germline V gives CDR1 MGHRA, CDR2 YSYEKL. The CDR3 extends over 15 amino acids. The germline V and J ends were trimmed by 6 bases and 5 bases, with 16 bases remaining between them.

There are a few counts of this clone. The CDR3 is CASSAGGEAFF. In DNA, the CDR3 is TGTGCCAGCAGCGCCGGGGGTGAAGCTTTCTTT. J is TRBJ1-1 and V is TRBV9; tentatively, D is TRBD1 (5 bases). Trimming shortened V by 3 bases and J by 7 bases, and 7 bases separated the two germline ends. Germline V gives CDR1 SGDLS, CDR2 YYNGEE. The CDR3 runs 11 residues.

This chain connects TRBV9 to TRBJ2-1; D is perhaps TRBD1 (5 bases). The CDR3 sequence is 13 residues long. Trimming pared 1 base from V and 9 bases from J, leaving 11 bases between. CDR1 is SGDLS and CDR2 is YYNGEE in the germline V gene. The CDR3 DNA sequence: TGTGCCAGCAGCGTATATAGTCAGGGTGAGCAGTTCTTC. Protein product: CASSVYSQGEQFF.

This clone was seen a few times. The genes are TRBV27 and TRBJ2-3, with D perhaps TRBD1 (5 bases). Germline V gene data show CDR1 as MNHEY and CDR2 as SMNVEV (reference sequence). V was clipped by 4 bases and J by 1 base, with 9 bases between them. CDR3 size: 14 residues. The CDR3 nucleotides are TGTGCCAGCAGTTCAGGGTCCGGCACAGATACGCAGTATTTT. It yields the protein CASSSGSGTDTQYF.

This chain joins TRBV20-1 and TRBJ1-2; D is unresolved. The CDR3 runs to 10 residues. Germline CDR1 reads DFQATT; CDR2 reads SNEGSKA (reference sequence). Between the trimmed V and J ends, which lost 4 bases and 7 bases, there was a span of 7 bases. This CDR3 is CSATAGGYTF. The DNA for the CDR3 is TGCAGTGCTACCGCTGGTGGCTACACCTTC.